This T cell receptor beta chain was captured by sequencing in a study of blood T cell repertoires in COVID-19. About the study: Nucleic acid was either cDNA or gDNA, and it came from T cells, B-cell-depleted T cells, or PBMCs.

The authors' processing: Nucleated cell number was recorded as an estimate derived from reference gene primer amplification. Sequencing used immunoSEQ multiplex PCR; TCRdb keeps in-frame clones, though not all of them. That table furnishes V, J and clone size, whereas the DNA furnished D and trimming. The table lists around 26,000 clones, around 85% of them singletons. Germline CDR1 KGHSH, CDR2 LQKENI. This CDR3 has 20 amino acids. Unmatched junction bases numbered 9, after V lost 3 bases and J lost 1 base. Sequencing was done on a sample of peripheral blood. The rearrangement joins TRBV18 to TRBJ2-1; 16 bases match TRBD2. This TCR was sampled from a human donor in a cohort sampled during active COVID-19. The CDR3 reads CASSPPRGLAGGPSYNEQFF. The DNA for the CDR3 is TGTGCCAGCTCACCCCCAAGGGGACTAGCGGGAGGGCCTTCCTACAATGAGCAGTTCTTC.